This TCR beta chain was retrieved from a study of blood T cell repertoires in COVID-19. V shed 4 bases and J shed 3 bases, with 16 bases lying between them. Germline V CDR1 and CDR2: SGHTS, YDEGEE. The CDR3 extends over 15 amino acids. TCRdb's table, derived via immunoSEQ multiplex PCR, lists solely in-frame clones and lacks some. This sample has around 450,000 clones, with 90% found just once. The receptor was isolated from a young man who had recovered from COVID-19. The rearrangement uses TRBV5-8 and TRBJ1-2; tentatively, D is TRBD1 (6 bases). Specimen: PBMCs or T cells enriched from blood (not recorded which). The CDR3 DNA reads TGTGCCAGCAGCCCGATGTCCCAGGGGTACTATGGCTACACCTTC. It is translated as CASSPMSQGYYGYTF.